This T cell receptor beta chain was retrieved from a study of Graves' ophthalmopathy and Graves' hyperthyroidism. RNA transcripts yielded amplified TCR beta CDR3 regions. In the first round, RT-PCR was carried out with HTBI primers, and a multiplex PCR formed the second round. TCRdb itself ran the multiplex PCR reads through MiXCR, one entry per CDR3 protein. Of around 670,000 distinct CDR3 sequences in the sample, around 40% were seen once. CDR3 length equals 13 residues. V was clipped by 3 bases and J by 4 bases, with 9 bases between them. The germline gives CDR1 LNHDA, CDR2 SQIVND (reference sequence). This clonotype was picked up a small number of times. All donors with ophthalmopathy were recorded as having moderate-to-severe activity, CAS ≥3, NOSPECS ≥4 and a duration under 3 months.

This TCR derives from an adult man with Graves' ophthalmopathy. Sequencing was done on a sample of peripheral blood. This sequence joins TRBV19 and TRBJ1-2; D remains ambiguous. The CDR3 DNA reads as TGTGCCAGTAGTATGGAACAGTTCTATGGCTACACCTTC. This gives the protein CASSMEQFYGYTF.